This TCR beta chain is from a study of T cell changes during pregnancy in multiple sclerosis. The CDR3 extends over 14 amino acids. Trimming took off 8 bases at V and 1 base at J, with 11 bases between the two ends. Per the germline V gene, CDR1 is KGHSH and CDR2 is LQKENI. The assay was immunoSEQ multiplex PCR, and TCRdb's table has in-frame clones only and misses some. The data show about 77,000 clones, 85% to 95% seen once. This clonotype originated in a female donor in good health, enrolled as a control in a pregnancy study. The source material was peripheral blood, sampled after pregnancy. The chain joins TRBV18 to TRBJ2-2, with a possible D match to TRBD2 (6 bases). Here the CDR3 DNA reads TGTGCCAGCGGTCTGGGGGGGAACACCGGGGAGCTGTTTTTT. Its translation is CASGLGGNTGELFF.